Presented here are 26 T cell receptor beta chains from one specimen sequenced in a study of monozygotic twins with inflammatory bowel disease. With the 5' RACE reads reprocessed, TCRdb shows one record per CDR3 protein and no DNA. The sample totals about 130,000 distinct CDR3 sequences. The material sequenced was blood. The origin of the receptors is a human donor with ulcerative colitis or Crohn's disease, or a healthy co-twin of an affected twin (not recorded which).

The chain has TRBV5-1 and TRBJ2-3; TCRdb proposes TRBD1, but this gene call is untestable without DNA. The V gene's germline CDR1 is SGHRS and CDR2 YFSETQ. The CDR3 is made up of 14 amino acids. The CDR3 sequence: CASSLNRDTDTQYF.

The gene calls are TRBV28 and TRBJ1-5; TCRdb returns TRBD1, unconfirmable since there is no DNA. The germline CDR1 and CDR2 sequences are MDHEN and SYDVKM. The CDR3 is made up of 16 amino acids. This chain's CDR3 is CASSRTGGISNQPQHF.

The rearrangement uses TRBV2 and TRBJ2-7; the D call of TRBD1 rests on TCRdb alone, since no DNA is present to check it. The CDR3 is 11 amino acids. Per the germline V gene, CDR1 is SNHLY and CDR2 is FYNNEI. The CDR3 spells CASHGASEQYF.

The V gene is TRBV6-5, the J gene TRBJ2-7; TCRdb returns TRBD1, unconfirmable since there is no DNA. Germline CDR1 and CDR2: MNHEY and SVGAGI. This CDR3 spans 18 amino acids. The CDR3 here is CASSYSPGDRGPSYEQYF.

The chain recombines TRBV4-3 with TRBJ1-4; TCRdb's assignment of TRBD1 cannot be checked, as there is no DNA. CDR3 length: 16 residues. CDR1 LGHNA and CDR2 YSLEER come from the germline V gene. The CDR3 spells CASSQGLNRGNEKLFF.

V and J are TRBV19 and TRBJ1-2; TCRdb names TRBD1, which stays unverified in the absence of DNA. Germline CDR1 LNHDA, CDR2 SQIVND (reference sequence). The CDR3 runs to 16 residues. The CDR3 loop is CASSSSTGSTYYGYTF.

J is TRBJ1-5 and V is TRBV10-3; with no DNA, the TCRdb D assignment of TRBD1 cannot be verified. From germline, CDR1 is ENHRY and CDR2 SYGVKD. CDR3 size: 15 residues. The CDR3 loop is CAISGDRDNDQPQHF.

This chain connects TRBV28 to TRBJ2-2; TCRdb calls TRBD2, which cannot be checked without DNA. Per the germline V gene, CDR1 is MDHEN and CDR2 is SYDVKM. There are 15 residues in the CDR3. The CDR3 loop reads CASSLRTSNTGELFF.

CDR3 residues: CASSPGLGPGELFF. The rearrangement joins TRBV7-3 to TRBJ2-2; TCRdb picks TRBD1, but there is no DNA to check that call. The germline V gene encodes CDR1 SGHTA and CDR2 FQGTGA. The CDR3 loop spans 14 amino acids.

CDR3 loop: CASSYRQGNEQFF. The chain recombines TRBV12-3 or TRBV12-4 with TRBJ2-1; as DNA is missing, the TRBD1 call by TCRdb cannot be tested. The length of the CDR3 is 13 residues.

The J gene is TRBJ2-3, the V gene TRBV6-5; with no DNA, the TCRdb D assignment of TRBD2 cannot be verified. The CDR3 has 16 residues. Germline lookup yields CDR1 MNHEY and CDR2 SVGAGI. The CDR3 here is CASSYSRAGGPDTQYF.

V gene TRBV7-9 combines with J gene TRBJ2-5; with no DNA, the TCRdb D assignment of TRBD1 cannot be verified. CDR3 length: 15 residues. CDR1 SEHNR and CDR2 FQNEAQ come from the germline V gene (reference sequence). The CDR3 protein is CASSLGTEIQETQYF.

J is TRBJ2-3 and V is TRBV16; TCRdb indicates TRBD2, and absent DNA this call remains unverified. The germline gives CDR1 KGHSY, CDR2 FQNENV. This CDR3 has 16 residues. The CDR3 loop reads CASSLQSAGALDTQYF.

V and J are TRBV6-2 or TRBV6-3 and TRBJ2-1; lacking DNA, the TRBD1 call made by TCRdb goes unchecked. This CDR3 comprises 15 residues. The germline gives CDR1 MNHEY, CDR2 SVGEGT. The CDR3 reads CASSRRGSSYNEQFF.

This chain uses TRBV6-1 with TRBJ1-4; the D call from TCRdb, TRBD1, cannot be confirmed without DNA. CDR3 length: 14 residues. CDR1 and CDR2 from the germline V gene are MNHNS and SASEGT. The CDR3 loop is CASRPGTGNEKLFF.

The genes are TRBV28 and TRBJ2-7; TCRdb proposes TRBD2, but this gene call is untestable without DNA. Germline-derived CDR1 and CDR2 are MDHEN and SYDVKM. The length of the CDR3 is 20 residues. The CDR3 loop reads CASSPSSVGGRAFDIYEQYF. Using reference TRBV28 and TRBJ2-7 for the parts outside the CDR3, the full variable domain is DVKVTQSSRYLVKRTGEKVFLECVQDMDHENMFWYRQDPGLGLRLIYFSYDVKMKEKGDIPEGYSVSREKKERFSLILESASTNQTSMYLCASSPSSVGGRAFDIYEQYFGPGTRLTVT.

The V call is TRBV7-6, the J call TRBJ2-1; TCRdb designates TRBD1, a call that cannot be tested without DNA. The CDR3 has 17 residues. Germline CDR1 SGHVS, CDR2 FNYEAQ. The CDR3 reads CASSRVIGQGLYNEQFF.

The chain is built from TRBV6-2 or TRBV6-3 and TRBJ2-6. CDR1 is MNHEY, CDR2 SVGEGT, per germline. This CDR3 contains 16 residues. The CDR3 here is CASSFGLLAGANVLTF.

The V and J genes are TRBV11-2 and TRBJ1-2; TCRdb names TRBD1, which stays unverified in the absence of DNA. In germline, CDR1 is SGHAT, CDR2 FQNNGV. CDR3 length: 16 residues. The CDR3 sequence is CASSSIKDRAHYGYTF.

The chain employs TRBV9 and TRBJ2-3; TCRdb outputs TRBD1, but without DNA this stays unchecked. This CDR3 spans 14 amino acids. Germline V gives CDR1 SGDLS, CDR2 YYNGEE. The CDR3 reads CASSPRQGADTQYF.

This chain joins TRBV4-3 and TRBJ2-1; TCRdb gives TRBD2 as the D gene, but with no DNA this cannot be confirmed. The CDR3 consists of 17 residues. Germline values: CDR1 LGHNA, CDR2 YSLEER. The CDR3 sequence is CASSQDLAGEVRNEQFF.

The chain recombines TRBV5-1 with TRBJ1-6; TCRdb calls TRBD1, which cannot be checked without DNA. The CDR3 runs to 15 residues. Germline CDR1 is SGHRS and CDR2 is YFSETQ. The CDR3 spells CASSLRQGVGSPLHF.

This chain joins TRBV7-3 and TRBJ2-1; TCRdb's D call of TRBD2 is untestable without DNA. The germline V gene encodes CDR1 SGHTA and CDR2 FQGTGA. CDR3 size: 15 residues. CDR3 protein: CASSFTLAGVNEQFF.

The chain carries TRBV7-2 and TRBJ2-5; the TCRdb call, TRBD1, lacks DNA for checking. Germline loops: CDR1 SGHTA, CDR2 FQGNSA. The length of the CDR3 is 14 residues. CDR3 sequence reads: CASSIGQHQETQYF.

The chain combines TRBV15 with TRBJ2-7; the TRBD2 assignment by TCRdb is unverifiable without DNA. The CDR3 loop spans 16 amino acids. Looked up from germline, CDR1 is LNHNV and CDR2 is YYDKDF (reference sequence). CDR3 amino acids: CATSRDPASGSYEQYF.

The gene calls are TRBV5-4 and TRBJ2-7; checking the TCRdb D call of TRBD1 is not possible without DNA. Germline V gene lookup returns CDR1 SGHNT and CDR2 YYREEE (reference sequence). The CDR3 runs 15 residues. The CDR3 reads CASSPPGQGSYEQYF.